This T cell receptor beta chain was sequenced for a study of low-dose radiotherapy and immunotherapy resistance in tumors. Study in general: The regimen for patients comprised intravenous nivolumab 240 mg every two weeks plus intravenous ipilimumab 1 mg/kg every six weeks.

By proportion, this clonotype is medium-sized. The CDR3 loop spans 13 amino acids. V dropped 7 bases and J dropped 2 bases, with 10 bases sitting between them. The germline V gene encodes CDR1 SNHLY and CDR2 FYNNEI. The time point was: before trial treatment. Donors received a regimen that comprised nivolumab, ipilimumab, aspirin, low-dose cyclophosphamide and low-dose radiotherapy. Primers targeting TRAV and TRBV primed first-strand cDNA, covering alpha and beta chains. TCR amplification ran approximately 20 PCR cycles using constant-region and V-primer adapter primers. TCRdb re-analysed the reads in MiXCR, keeping a single row per CDR3 protein. The table lists about 64,000 distinct CDR3 sequences, around a quarter of them singletons.

V is TRBV2 and J is TRBJ2-3; D ambiguous. Sequenced here: PBMCs, sampled before treatment. The clonotype was recovered from a male donor with rectosigmoid adenocarcinoma. The CDR3 DNA sequence: TGTGCCAGCAATGCACCCTTCACAGATACGCAGTATTTT. Protein: CASNAPFTDTQYF.